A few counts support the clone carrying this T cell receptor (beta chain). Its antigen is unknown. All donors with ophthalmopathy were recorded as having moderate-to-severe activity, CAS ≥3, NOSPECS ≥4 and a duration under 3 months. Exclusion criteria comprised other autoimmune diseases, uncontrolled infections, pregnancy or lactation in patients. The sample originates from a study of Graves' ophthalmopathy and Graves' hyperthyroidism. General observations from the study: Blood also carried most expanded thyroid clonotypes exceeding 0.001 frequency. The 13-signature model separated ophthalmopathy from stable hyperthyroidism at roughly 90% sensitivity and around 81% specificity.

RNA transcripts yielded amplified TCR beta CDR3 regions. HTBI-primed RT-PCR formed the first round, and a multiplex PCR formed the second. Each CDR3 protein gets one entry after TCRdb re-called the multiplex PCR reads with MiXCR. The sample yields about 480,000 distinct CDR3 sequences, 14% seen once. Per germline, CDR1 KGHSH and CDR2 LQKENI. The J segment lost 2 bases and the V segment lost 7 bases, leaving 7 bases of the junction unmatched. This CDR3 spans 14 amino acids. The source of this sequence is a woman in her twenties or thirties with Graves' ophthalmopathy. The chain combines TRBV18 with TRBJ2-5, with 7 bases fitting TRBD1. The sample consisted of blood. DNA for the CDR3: TGTGCCAGCTTACTGGACAGGTCACAAGAGACCCAGTACTTC. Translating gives CASLLDRSQETQYF.